This paragraph reports one TCR beta chain. CDR1 SGHNT and CDR2 YYREEE come from the germline V gene (reference sequence). The CDR3 sequence is 12 residues long. These data are taken from a study of control samples from healthy donors and cancer patients. Generated by immunoSEQ multiplex PCR, the TCRdb table keeps only in-frame clones and is missing some. The table shows about 94,000 clones, with around nine tenths occurring only once. The chain employs TRBV5-4 and TRBJ2-5; 9 bases are a match to TRBD2. The specimen was blood. The sequence came from a woman between 18 and 29 years old in good health. CDR3 DNA: TGTGCAGCGGGGGGAAAGCAAGAGACCCAGTACTTC. Protein: CAAGGKQETQYF.